Sequencing of this T cell receptor beta chain was carried out in a study of CD8 T cells in ankylosing spondylitis (dated by TCRdb to 2016 to 2017). Some background on the complete study: To find TCR variants linked to disease, the study profiled T cell receptor beta repertoires in ankylosing spondylitis patients and healthy donors. Peripheral blood was sampled, and synovial fluid was additionally collected from ankylosing spondylitis patients. In total, the full study cohort was made up of about 110 healthy donors and some 26 ankylosing spondylitis patients.

Sequencing was performed on an Illumina HiSeq 2500. Quantitative 5'-RACE with molecular barcodes was used to prepare TCR beta libraries. For the original study's pipeline: A new computational method based on a probabilistic model of VDJ rearrangement was used to identify disease-linked TCR variants. Through fastp at Q25 and MiXCR, TCRdb rebuilt clones from the public reads, retaining in-frame beta chains. All rows with the same CDR3 protein become a single entry with the most common DNA and genes. For this entry, the V and J calls and clone size follow TCRdb and not the study's own pipeline. Counted in this sample were roughly 38,000 distinct CDR3 sequences; 2.5% to 3.5% of them appeared once. The ten largest clones add up to approximately 3% of the sample. On the study overall, not on this receptor specifically: A CD8+ phenotype was shown by the disease-linked clones, which were found at relatively low frequencies in peripheral blood. Significant enrichment of the disease-linked clones was reported in matched synovial fluid samples from ankylosing spondylitis patients. A TCR beta motif made up of fewer than 10 highly homologous amino acid variants appeared to be characteristic of blood from ankylosing spondylitis patients. Some motif variants were previously reported in synovial fluid and blood of reactive arthritis patients, suggesting common disease-initiation mechanisms.

CDR1 and CDR2, looked up from the germline V gene, are SGDLS and YYNGEE. V loses 2 bases at its end and J loses 5 bases; junction bases beyond the gene matches: 5. Including cysteine and phenylalanine, the CDR3 has 15 amino acids. The read is trimmed to its CDR3 DNA, 45 bases read in frame from base 1. This clonotype was counted ten times or more. The target of this receptor is not known. Nothing much larger sits one base from this clone, and base qualities are not available. This clonotype was obtained from a male donor with ankylosing spondylitis or in good health (not recorded which). The chain is assembled from TRBV9 and TRBJ2-1; 9 bases in between match TRBD2. Sequencing was carried out using blood, either unsorted or a sorted T cell fraction (not recorded which). The CDR3 reads CASSVSSGGNNEQFF. The nucleotide sequence is TGTGCCAGCAGCGTTTCCAGCGGGGGGAACAATGAGCAGTTCTTC.